What follows describes a single T cell receptor beta chain. It lacks a known antigen. Base qualities are not provided; no much larger clone lies one nucleotide away. TCRbeta CDR3 regions were amplified from genomic DNA by means of the immunoSEQ Assay, a bias-controlled multiplex PCR. In the source study's methods: The number of nucleated cells in each sample was estimated by amplification of reference gene primers within the assay. Sequence reads were collapsed and filtered to measure the absolute abundance of every unique TCRbeta CDR3 rearrangement. For each sample, productive Simpson clonality was calculated as the square root of Simpson's diversity index across productive rearrangements. TCRdb carries this immuneACCESS record with in-frame sequences only. Its versions omit some clonotypes, under half of them owing to an unresolved V gene in the studies checked, with the rest unexplained. V and J calls plus clone size are reproduced from that table; the DNA served to infer D and trimming. This sample has roughly 250,000 clones in its table, and around four fifths of those were observed once. The ten largest clones add up to roughly 6.4% of the sample.

Whole blood was collected in K2EDTA tubes by collaborating institutions according to the institutions' own protocols. For TCRbeta analysis, collaborators shipped samples in one of three forms: frozen whole blood, isolated PBMCs, or DNA extracted from either of those sample types. This sample is part of a study of blood T cell repertoires in COVID-19 (dated by TCRdb to 2018 to 2021). As for the study more broadly: The collaborator samples originated in the United States, Italy and Spain and spanned the acute and convalescent phases of COVID-19. Deeply sampled blood TCRbeta repertoires from subjects exposed to, actively infected with, or recovered from COVID-19 were included in the dataset. The repertoires were released in a freely available public database intended as a resource for research on the immune response to SARS-CoV-2. The sample metadata nearly always contained a de-identified subject ID, COVID-19 status, age in years and sex. The prospective study material was composed of cDNA or gDNA derived from T cells, B-cell-depleted T cells, or PBMCs. Where available, HLA class I and class II types were taken from metadata supplied by the sample provider and were not determined by assay-based typing. Samples came from the ongoing ImmuneRACE study (first 160 participants) plus 1,254 subjects from 6 global collaborators. The paper's findings and limits, for the study overall: Clinical and demographic metadata were provided uncurated, with the amount varying by source and participant.

Based on the germline V gene, the CDR1 and CDR2 sequences are SGHNT and YENEEA. The CDR3, from cysteine to phenylalanine, totals 15 residues. This entry keeps only the CDR3 DNA: 45 bases, framed from base 1. Clipping removes 5 bases from V and 2 bases from J, with 9 as the unmatched junction base count. The chain is encoded by TRBV11-3 joined to TRBJ2-7, and 7 bases in between align with TRBD1. The sample was peripheral blood. This receptor was identified in a woman in her fifties or sixties with active or convalescent COVID-19. The DNA sequence is TGTGCCAGCAGCCAGTTCGGACAGGACACCTACGAGCAGTACTTC. Translated, it gives CASSQFGQDTYEQYF.